This TCR beta chain came from a study of OX40 agonist ivuxolimab in advanced cancers. Across the study: Across the patients, intravenous ivuxolimab was delivered every 2 weeks at 0.01 to 10 mg/kg.

This table comes from immunoSEQ multiplex PCR, and its TCRdb copy is limited to in-frame clones, with some not included. The sample lists approximately 70,000 clones; roughly 88% were seen once. Study results and caveats: Certain nonresponders likewise exhibited a low normalized T-cell clonal expansion. Both blood CD4+ and CD8+ T cells showed clonal growth by week 6 at 0.1 to 3.0 mg/kg.

Details on this clone: Its matching antigen is unknown.

Trimming took off 3 bases at V and 4 bases at J, with 16 bases between the two ends. Germline V lookup: CDR1 KGHSH, CDR2 LQKENI. This CDR3 has 15 amino acids. The chain carries TRBV18 and TRBJ2-7; D might be TRBD1 or TRBD2, each matching 5 bases. Sequenced material: CD4+ or CD8+ T cells sorted from blood, taken in a trial of the OX40 agonist ivuxolimab. The receptor was derived from an adult with an advanced solid tumor such as melanoma, head and neck, liver or kidney cancer. The CDR3 region has the DNA TGTGCCAGCTCACCTGGGTGGGGACGGATATACGAGCAGTACTTC. Protein sequence: CASSPGWGRIYEQYF.